Each of the 31 T cell receptor beta chains below was sequenced from the same sample in a study of OX40 agonist ivuxolimab in advanced cancers. This table comes from immunoSEQ multiplex PCR, and its TCRdb copy is limited to in-frame clones, with some not included. The repertoire has approximately 76,000 clones, roughly 86% of them found once; the top ten carry about 0.75%. Sample: CD4+ or CD8+ T cells sorted from blood, taken in a trial of the OX40 agonist ivuxolimab. The source of these receptors is an adult with an advanced solid tumor such as melanoma, head and neck, liver or kidney cancer.

The V call is TRBV2, the J call TRBJ1-1; D remains unclear. Germline loops: CDR1 SNHLY, CDR2 FYNNEI. Trimming took 6 bases from V and 4 from J, leaving 18 bases between them. The CDR3 totals 15 residues. This chain's CDR3 is CASSFYKGHSTEAFF. As DNA, the CDR3 is TGTGCCAGCAGCTTTTACAAGGGCCACTCCACTGAAGCTTTCTTT.

The chain carries TRBV5-4 and TRBJ1-1; tentatively, D is TRBD1 (6 bases). Deletions cut 4 bases from V and 3 bases from J, with 16 bases between. Germline CDR1 reads SGHNT; CDR2 reads YYREEE (reference sequence). The CDR3 covers 15 residues. The CDR3 DNA follows: TGTGCCAGCAGCCTAGATCGGGGGGGGCACACTGAAGCTTTCTTT. This translates into CASSLDRGGHTEAFF.

The chain couples TRBV5-1 to TRBJ1-2; D might be TRBD1 (5 bases). Germline V CDR1 and CDR2: SGHRS, YFSETQ. V was clipped by 2 bases and J by 2 bases, with 13 bases between them. There are 15 residues in the CDR3. In nucleotides, the CDR3 is TGCGCCAGCAGCTTCGACCAGGGTTTGAACTATGGCTACACCTTC. It encodes CASSFDQGLNYGYTF.

The chain employs TRBV25-1 and TRBJ2-1; D is unclear. V gave up 9 bases and J gave up 5 bases, with 14 bases separating them. CDR3 length: 13 amino acids. CDR1 and CDR2 (germline): MGHDK, SYGVNS. CDR3 sequence: CASSIQQDNEQFF. The CDR3 DNA reads as TGTGCCAGTTCCATCCAGCAGGACAATGAGCAGTTCTTC.

A single count supports this clone. The genes are TRBV18 and TRBJ1-2; no clear D. The CDR3 sequence is 14 residues long. CDR1 and CDR2 from the germline V gene are KGHSH and LQKENI. The germline V and J ends were trimmed by 0 bases and 7 bases, with 12 bases remaining between them. The CDR3 DNA follows: TGTGCCAGCTCACCACCGAGCACCTCGGGTGGCTACACCTTC. It translates to CASSPPSTSGGYTF.

V gene TRBV5-4 combines with J gene TRBJ2-1, with 11 bases identical to TRBD1. The CDR3 loop spans 15 amino acids. Germline V gives CDR1 SGHNT, CDR2 YYREEE (reference sequence). V gave up 4 bases and J gave up 3 bases; unmatched junction bases: 3. CDR3 in amino acids: CASSEGTGGYNEQFF. For the CDR3, the DNA is TGTGCCAGCAGCGAGGGGACAGGGGGCTACAATGAGCAGTTCTTC.

The chain has TRBV6-6 and TRBJ1-1; no definite D call. Trimming pared 6 bases from V and 2 bases from J, leaving 7 bases between. Germline values: CDR1 MNHNY, CDR2 SVGAGI (reference sequence). This CDR3 has 12 residues. Written as DNA, the CDR3 is TGTGCCAGCAGCTCGCAAAACACTGAAGCTTTCTTT. This translates into CASSSQNTEAFF.

The chain employs TRBV5-4 and TRBJ2-2; D possibly uses TRBD1 or TRBD2 (5 bases each). CDR3 length: 15 residues. Germline lookup yields CDR1 SGHNT and CDR2 YYREEE (reference sequence). V gave up 2 bases and J gave up 0 bases, with 8 bases separating them. The CDR3 DNA is TGTGCCAGCAGCTTTCAGGGACCGAACACCGGGGAGCTGTTTTTT. This sequence encodes CASSFQGPNTGELFF.

CDR3 residues: CASSLGQGRPYEQYF. In nucleotides, the CDR3 is TGTGCCAGCAGTCTGGGACAGGGGAGACCCTACGAGCAGTACTTC. The chain couples TRBV27 to TRBJ2-7, with 10 positions matching TRBD1. The J segment lost 2 bases and the V segment lost 5 bases, leaving 6 bases of the junction unmatched. CDR1 MNHEY and CDR2 SMNVEV come from the germline V gene (reference sequence). This CDR3 is 15 amino acids long.

The V call is TRBV30, the J call TRBJ1-1, with D perhaps TRBD1 (5 bases). The germline V gene has CDR1 GTSNPN and CDR2 SVGIG (reference sequence). V lost 3 bases, J lost 0 bases, and 14 bases lay in between. This CDR3 is 15 amino acids long. The CDR3 protein is CAWRGRGGLNTEAFF. CDR3 in DNA: TGTGCCTGGAGGGGTAGGGGAGGATTGAACACTGAAGCTTTCTTT.

The J gene is TRBJ2-2, the V gene TRBV7-3; 12 bases match TRBD2. CDR3 length equals 15 residues. CDR1 is SGHTA and CDR2 is FQGTGA in the germline V gene. Losses at the gene ends were 5 bases for V and 6 bases for J; bases not matched to a gene: 4. CDR3 sequence: CASSTGLAGPGELFF. The CDR3, as DNA: TGTGCCAGCAGCACTGGACTAGCGGGACCCGGGGAGCTGTTTTTT.

This clone appeared a single time. CDR3 nucleotides: TGTGCCAGCAGCAAAAATAGGATCGGGGATAACTATGGCTACACCTTC. Protein product: CASSKNRIGDNYGYTF. V gene TRBV21-1 combines with J gene TRBJ1-2. TRBV21-1 is marked as a pseudogene. The length of the CDR3 is 16 residues.

The CDR3 nucleotides read TGTGCCAGCAGCCAAGACCACAACAATGAGCAGTTCTTC. This codes for CASSQDHNNEQFF. V gene TRBV4-2 combines with J gene TRBJ2-1, with D unclear. V shed 0 bases and J shed 5 bases, with 5 bases lying between them. CDR1 is LGHNA and CDR2 is YNFKEQ in the germline V gene. The CDR3 is 13 residues long.

This chain connects TRBV4-1 to TRBJ2-7; TRBD1 matches at 9 bases. V was pared by 5 bases and J by 0 bases, with 5 bases of the junction left unmatched. Germline lookup yields CDR1 MGHRA and CDR2 YSYEKL. This CDR3 has 15 amino acids. The CDR3 region is CASSFRTGDSYEQYF. The CDR3 coding sequence is TGCGCCAGCAGCTTCCGGACAGGGGACTCCTACGAGCAGTACTTC.

This clone appeared a single time. The chain employs TRBV7-3 and TRBJ2-3; 7 bases are shared with TRBD2. The length of the CDR3 is 16 residues. From germline, CDR1 is SGHTA and CDR2 FQGTGA. V lost 4 bases, J lost 1 base, and 8 bases stayed unmatched. For the CDR3, the DNA is TGTGCCAGCAGCTCCCGACGCGCGGGGGGCACAGATACGCAGTATTTT. Translated, it gives CASSSRRAGGTDTQYF.

Only one count was recorded for this clone. The chain joins TRBV6-5 to TRBJ2-1; 11 bases match TRBD1. The V gene end was trimmed by 4 bases and the J gene end by 6 bases; junction bases not matched to a gene: 8. The CDR3 consists of 16 residues. Germline V CDR1 and CDR2: MNHEY, SVGAGI. In DNA, the CDR3 is TGTGCCAGCAGTTCCCGGAGGGGACAGGGGGTCAATGAGCAGTTCTTC. Encoded protein: CASSSRRGQGVNEQFF.

This clone was seen more than once but under ten times. This sequence joins TRBV5-1 and TRBJ2-7; D could derive from TRBD1 or TRBD2 (6 bases each). Trimming cost V 2 bases and J 0 bases, with 15 bases left between them. The CDR3 has 16 amino acids. Germline assignment: CDR1 SGHRS and CDR2 YFSETQ. The CDR3 DNA sequence: TGCGCCAGCAGCTTAGGCGGGACATTGAGCTCCTACGAGCAGTACTTC. Encoded protein: CASSLGGTLSSYEQYF.

This clone showed up just once. This chain joins TRBV9 and TRBJ2-4; D might be TRBD2 (6 bases). Trimming pared 0 bases from V and 0 bases from J, leaving 13 bases between. In germline, CDR1 is SGDLS, CDR2 YYNGEE. The CDR3 is made up of 17 amino acids. For the CDR3, the DNA is TGTGCCAGCAGCGTAGTGTCTAGCGTAACAGCCAAAAACATTCAGTACTTC. It encodes CASSVVSSVTAKNIQYF. Filled out from reference TRBV9 and TRBJ2-4, the complete variable domain reads DSGVTQTPKHLITATGQRVTLRCSPRSGDLSVYWYQQSLDQGLQFLIQYYNGEERAKGNILERFSAQQFPDLHSELNLSSLELGDSALYFCASSVVSSVTAKNIQYFGAGTRLSVL.

The gene calls are TRBV14 and TRBJ1-1; D not resolved. Between the trimmed V and J ends, which lost 2 bases and 5 bases, there was a span of 9 bases. This CDR3 has 13 residues. CDR1 and CDR2 (germline): SGHDN, FVKESK. CDR3 loop: CASSQLGGTEAFF. CDR3 nucleotide sequence: TGTGCCAGCAGCCAACTGGGAGGGACTGAAGCTTTCTTT.

The chain joins TRBV29-1 to TRBJ2-1, with 9 bases that match TRBD1. Trimming removed 3 bases from V and 4 bases from J; junction bases left unmatched: 13. Germline values: CDR1 SQVTM, CDR2 ANQGSEA. The CDR3 is 17 amino acids. CDR3 DNA sequence: TGCAGCGTTGAGTTAAGCACAGGGGGCCTTGTATACAATGAGCAGTTCTTC. This codes for CSVELSTGGLVYNEQFF.

V is TRBV11-2 and J is TRBJ1-1; 8 bases are shared with TRBD1. Germline values: CDR1 SGHAT, CDR2 FQNNGV. The CDR3 length is 14 residues. The J segment lost 2 bases and the V segment lost 4 bases, leaving 3 bases of the junction unmatched. CDR3 region: CASSSGGGNTEAFF. CDR3 in DNA: TGTGCCAGCAGCTCAGGGGGCGGAAACACTGAAGCTTTCTTT.

This clone occurred once. The chain has TRBV28 and TRBJ2-7, with 8 bases matching TRBD2. Germline V gene data show CDR1 as MDHEN and CDR2 as SYDVKM. This CDR3 is built from 15 residues. The V and J ends lost 8 bases and 5 bases, in that order; junction bases with no gene match: 14. The CDR3 coding sequence is TGTGCCAGCCCCCGGGAAGCGGGGGACCTCGACGAGCAGTACTTC. The encoded protein is CASPREAGDLDEQYF.

The chain has TRBV5-1 and TRBJ2-1; 8 bases are shared with TRBD1. The germline CDR1 and CDR2 sequences are SGHRS and YFSETQ. The CDR3 has 14 residues. The trim removed 7 bases at V and 9 bases at J, leaving 12 bases unmatched. The CDR3: CASGLDRVTGEQFF. As DNA, the CDR3 is TGCGCCAGCGGACTGGACAGGGTGACAGGTGAGCAGTTCTTC.

This clone was observed a single time. The chain recombines TRBV18 with TRBJ2-1, with TRBD2 as a possible D gene (5 bases). There are 12 residues in the CDR3. The germline V gene has CDR1 KGHSH and CDR2 LQKENI. Trimming took 3 bases from V and 14 from J, leaving 14 bases between them. The CDR3 nucleotides read TGTGCCAGCTCACCGGGAGTAAGTAGGGAGTTCTTC. Protein: CASSPGVSREFF.

This chain connects TRBV5-8 to TRBJ2-5; 7 bases align to TRBD1. CDR3 size: 17 residues. Trimming at V came to 0 bases and at J to 0 bases, leaving 8 bases not matched to a gene. Germline V lookup: CDR1 SGHTS, CDR2 YDEGEE. This CDR3 reads CASSLGRTGMYQETQYF. The CDR3 DNA follows: TGTGCCAGCAGCTTGGGGAGGACAGGAATGTACCAAGAGACCCAGTACTTC.

The V gene is TRBV28, the J gene TRBJ1-1, with D hard to call. This CDR3 region has 12 residues. Germline assignment: CDR1 MDHEN and CDR2 SYDVKM. The germline V and J ends were trimmed by 7 bases and 0 bases, with 6 bases remaining between them. The CDR3, as DNA: TGTGCCAGCACACTCTTGAACACTGAAGCTTTCTTT. Translated, it gives CASTLLNTEAFF.

The chain is built from TRBV19 and TRBJ1-5; D gene uncertain. Germline V gene lookup returns CDR1 LNHDA and CDR2 SQIVND (reference sequence). The CDR3 length is 15 residues. V gave up 3 bases and J gave up 0 bases, with 9 bases separating them. The CDR3 nucleotides read TGTGCCAGTAGTATCCAAAGCGGTAGCAATCAGCCCCAGCATTTT. The encoded protein is CASSIQSGSNQPQHF.

The V and J genes are TRBV7-9 and TRBJ2-3; D gene ambiguous. This CDR3 contains 13 residues. The V gene's germline CDR1 is SEHNR and CDR2 FQNEAQ (reference sequence). The ends were cut back, 5 bases at V and 3 bases at J, with 9 bases in the middle. The CDR3 protein is CASSPTSTDTQYF. The DNA for the CDR3 is TGTGCCAGCAGCCCGACAAGTACAGATACGCAGTATTTT.

For the CDR3, the DNA is TGTGCCAGCAGCTTGCGGGGCGGGGGGGCCCCCGGGGAGCTGTTTTTT. This encodes CASSLRGGGAPGELFF. V is TRBV5-6 and J is TRBJ2-2; TRBD2 agrees at 9 bases. The CDR3 spans 16 residues. Germline assignment: CDR1 SGHDT and CDR2 YYEEEE. The V and J ends lost 1 base and 6 bases, in that order; junction bases with no gene match: 7.

This clone was detected only once. The chain combines TRBV2 with TRBJ2-5, with D unresolved. Per the germline V gene, CDR1 is SNHLY and CDR2 is FYNNEI. This CDR3 region has 10 residues. Trimming shortened V by 10 bases and J by 2 bases, and 5 bases separated the two germline ends. CDR3 DNA: TGTGCCACCGGGCAAGAGACCCAGTACTTC. Protein product: CATGQETQYF.

The J gene is TRBJ1-2, the V gene TRBV5-4; D is unclear. The germline V gene encodes CDR1 SGHNT and CDR2 YYREEE (reference sequence). The ends were cut back, 5 bases at V and 4 bases at J, with 18 bases in the middle. There are 15 residues in the CDR3. CDR3 DNA: TGTGCCAGCAGGAAGGATGTAGGGAATATCTATGGCTACACCTTC. Translating it yields CASRKDVGNIYGYTF.